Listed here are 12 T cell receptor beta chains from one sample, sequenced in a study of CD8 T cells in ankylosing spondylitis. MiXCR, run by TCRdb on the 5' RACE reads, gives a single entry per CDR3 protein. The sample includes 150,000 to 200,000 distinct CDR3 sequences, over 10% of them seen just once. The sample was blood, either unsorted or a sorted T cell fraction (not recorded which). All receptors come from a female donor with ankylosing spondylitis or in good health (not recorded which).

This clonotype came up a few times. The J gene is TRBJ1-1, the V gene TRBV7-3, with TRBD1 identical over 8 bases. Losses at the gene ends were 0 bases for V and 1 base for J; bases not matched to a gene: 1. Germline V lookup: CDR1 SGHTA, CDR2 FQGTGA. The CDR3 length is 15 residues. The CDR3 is CASSLTGQGNTEAFF. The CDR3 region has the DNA TGTGCCAGCAGCTTAACCGGACAGGGGAACACTGAAGCTTTCTTT.

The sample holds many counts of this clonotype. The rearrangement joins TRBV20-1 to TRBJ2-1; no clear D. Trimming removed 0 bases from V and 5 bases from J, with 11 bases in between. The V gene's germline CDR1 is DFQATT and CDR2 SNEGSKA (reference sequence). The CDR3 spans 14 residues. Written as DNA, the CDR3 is TGCAGTGCTAGAGATCTACTCGGAAACAATGAGCAGTTCTTC. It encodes CSARDLLGNNEQFF.

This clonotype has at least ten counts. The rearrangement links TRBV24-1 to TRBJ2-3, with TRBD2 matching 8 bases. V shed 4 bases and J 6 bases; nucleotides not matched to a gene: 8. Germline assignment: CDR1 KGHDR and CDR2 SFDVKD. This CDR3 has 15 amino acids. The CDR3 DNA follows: TGTGCCACCAGTGAAAGCGGGAGAGTTTTCGATACGCAGTATTTT. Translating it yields CATSESGRVFDTQYF.

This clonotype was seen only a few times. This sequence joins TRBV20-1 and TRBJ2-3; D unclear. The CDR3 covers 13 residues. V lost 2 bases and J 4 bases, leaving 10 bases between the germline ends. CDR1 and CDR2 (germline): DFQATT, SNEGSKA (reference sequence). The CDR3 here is CSARLPTPDTQYF. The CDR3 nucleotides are TGCAGTGCTAGATTGCCGACCCCAGATACGCAGTATTTT.

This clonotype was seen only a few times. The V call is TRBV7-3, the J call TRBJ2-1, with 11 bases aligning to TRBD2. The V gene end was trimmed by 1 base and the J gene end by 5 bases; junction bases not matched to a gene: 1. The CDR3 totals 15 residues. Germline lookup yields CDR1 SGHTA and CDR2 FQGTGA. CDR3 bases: TGTGCCAGCAGCTTAATGACTAGCGGGAACAATGAGCAGTTCTTC. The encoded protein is CASSLMTSGNNEQFF.

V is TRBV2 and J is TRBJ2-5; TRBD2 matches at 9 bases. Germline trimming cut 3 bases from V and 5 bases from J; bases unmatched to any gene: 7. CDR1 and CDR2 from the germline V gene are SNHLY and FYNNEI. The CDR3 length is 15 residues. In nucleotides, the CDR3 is TGTGCCAGCAGTGAGGTAGCGGGAGTTGGGGAGACCCAGTACTTC. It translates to CASSEVAGVGETQYF.

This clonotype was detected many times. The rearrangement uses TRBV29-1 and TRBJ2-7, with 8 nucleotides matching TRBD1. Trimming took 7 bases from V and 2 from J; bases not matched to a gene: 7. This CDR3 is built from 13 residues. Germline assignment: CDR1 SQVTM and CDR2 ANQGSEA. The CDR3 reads CSAQGAQPYEQYF. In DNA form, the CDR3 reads TGCAGCGCTCAGGGGGCACAACCCTACGAGCAGTACTTC.

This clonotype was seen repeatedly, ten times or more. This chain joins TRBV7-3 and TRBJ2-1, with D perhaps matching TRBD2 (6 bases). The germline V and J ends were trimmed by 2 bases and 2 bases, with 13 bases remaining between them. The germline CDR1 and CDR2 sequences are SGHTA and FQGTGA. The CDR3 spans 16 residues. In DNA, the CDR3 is TGTGCCAGCAGCTTACATCGGGAGTCGACCTACAATGAGCAGTTCTTC. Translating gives CASSLHRESTYNEQFF.

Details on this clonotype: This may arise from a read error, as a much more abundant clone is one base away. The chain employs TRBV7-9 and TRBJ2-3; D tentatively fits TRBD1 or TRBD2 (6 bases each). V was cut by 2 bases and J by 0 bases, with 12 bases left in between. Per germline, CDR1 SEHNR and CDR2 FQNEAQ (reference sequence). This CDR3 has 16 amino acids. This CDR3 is CASSLKGGTSTDTQYF. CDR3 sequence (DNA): TGTGCCAGCAGCTTAAAGGGCGGGACAAGCACAGATACGCAGTATTTT.

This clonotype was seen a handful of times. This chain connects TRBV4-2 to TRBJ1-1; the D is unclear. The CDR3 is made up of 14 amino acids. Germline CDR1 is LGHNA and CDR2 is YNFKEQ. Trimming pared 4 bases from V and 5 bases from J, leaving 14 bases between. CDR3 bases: TGTGCCAGCAGCCGTGCGGAGGATGGGACTGAAGCTTTCTTT. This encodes CASSRAEDGTEAFF.

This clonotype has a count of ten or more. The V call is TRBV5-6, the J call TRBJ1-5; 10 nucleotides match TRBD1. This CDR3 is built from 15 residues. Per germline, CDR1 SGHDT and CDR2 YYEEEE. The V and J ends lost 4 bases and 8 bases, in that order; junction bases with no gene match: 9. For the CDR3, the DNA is TGTGCCAGCAGCAGACGGACAGGGGGTTTGGAGCCCCAGCATTTT. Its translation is CASSRRTGGLEPQHF.

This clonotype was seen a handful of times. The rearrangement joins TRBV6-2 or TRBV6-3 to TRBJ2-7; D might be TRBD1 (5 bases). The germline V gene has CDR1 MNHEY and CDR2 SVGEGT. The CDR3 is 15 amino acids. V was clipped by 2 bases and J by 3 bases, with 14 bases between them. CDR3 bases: TGTGCCAGCAGTTACCCATCCCAGGGAATCTACGAGCAGTACTTC. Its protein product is CASSYPSQGIYEQYF.